This T cell receptor (beta chain) was found in a study of blood T cell repertoires in COVID-19. Study in general: Samples taken during acute and convalescent COVID-19 were collected in the United States, Italy and Spain. In each case, the material was cDNA or gDNA derived from T cells, B-cell-depleted T cells, or PBMCs.

Individuals drawn from about two dozen US areas were about 18 to 90 years old. Allocation to cohorts depended on clinical history reported by the participants. The repertoire was sequenced with immunoSEQ multiplex PCR; TCRdb's copy has only in-frame clones and lacks some. The sample consists of 200,000 to 300,000 clones, about 87% of them appearing once. In germline, CDR1 is SGDLS, CDR2 YYNGEE. Losses at the gene ends were 0 bases for V and 5 bases for J; bases not matched to a gene: 8. The CDR3 totals 16 residues. The genes are TRBV9 and TRBJ2-5; TRBD2 matches at 9 bases. This TCR derives from a woman aged 40 to 49 with acute COVID-19. The specimen was PBMCs or T cells enriched from blood (not recorded which). CDR3 in DNA: TGTGCCAGCAGCGTAGGTATAGCGGGAGTGTTGGAGACCCAGTACTTC. Amino acid sequence: CASSVGIAGVLETQYF.